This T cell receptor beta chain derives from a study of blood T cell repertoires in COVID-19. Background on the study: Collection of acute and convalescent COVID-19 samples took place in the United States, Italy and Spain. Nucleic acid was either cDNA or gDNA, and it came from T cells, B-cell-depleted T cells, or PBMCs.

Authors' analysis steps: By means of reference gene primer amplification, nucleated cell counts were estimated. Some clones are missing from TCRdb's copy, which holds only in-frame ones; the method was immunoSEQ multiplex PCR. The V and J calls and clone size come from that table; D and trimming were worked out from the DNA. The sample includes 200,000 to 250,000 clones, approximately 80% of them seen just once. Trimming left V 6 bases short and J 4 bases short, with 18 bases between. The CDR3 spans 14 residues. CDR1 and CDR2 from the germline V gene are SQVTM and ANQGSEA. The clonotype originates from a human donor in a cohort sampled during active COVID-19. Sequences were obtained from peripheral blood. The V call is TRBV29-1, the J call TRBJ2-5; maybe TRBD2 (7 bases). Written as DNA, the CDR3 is TGCAGCGTGACCTTAGGGGGGGTAGGAGAGACCCAGTACTTC. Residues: CSVTLGGVGETQYF.